Included here is one TCR beta chain sequence, with context. These data belong to a study of blood T cell repertoires in COVID-19. Study summary: Sites across the United States, Italy and Spain contributed samples from acute and convalescent COVID-19. Sources were T cells, B-cell-depleted T cells, or PBMCs; the material itself was cDNA or gDNA.

Per the original methods: Amplification from reference gene primers served as the basis for estimated nucleated cell counts. Data came from immunoSEQ multiplex PCR; TCRdb stores just in-frame clones and leaves some out. V and J calls plus clone size are reproduced from that table; the DNA served to infer D and trimming. The data show some 120,000 clones, approximately 80% seen once. Trimming took 7 bases from V and 9 from J, leaving 20 bases between them. CDR1 SGDLS and CDR2 YYNGEE come from the germline V gene. The CDR3 runs 14 residues. The clonotype comes from a woman aged 55-69 years with acute or convalescent COVID-19. Sequencing used peripheral blood. The chain links TRBV9 to TRBJ2-1, with a tentative D call TRBD1 (6 bases). The CDR3 here is CASSASNRVREQFF. CDR3 nucleotide sequence: TGTGCCAGCTCGGCCTCGAACAGGGTCCGTGAGCAGTTCTTC.